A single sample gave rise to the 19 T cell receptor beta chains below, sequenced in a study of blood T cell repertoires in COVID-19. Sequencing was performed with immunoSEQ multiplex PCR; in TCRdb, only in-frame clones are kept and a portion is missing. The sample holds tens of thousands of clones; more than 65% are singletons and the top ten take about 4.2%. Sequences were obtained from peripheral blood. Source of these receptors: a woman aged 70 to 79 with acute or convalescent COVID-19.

The CDR3 DNA is TGTGCCAGCAGCTTAGAAGGGAGCTCCTACAATGAGCAGTTCTTC. This codes for CASSLEGSSYNEQFF. The chain combines TRBV7-8 with TRBJ2-1, with D perhaps TRBD2 (5 bases). Germline V lookup: CDR1 SGHVS, CDR2 FQNEAQ. CDR3 size: 15 residues. The V gene lost 1 base and the J gene lost 0 bases, with 7 bases spanning the gap. The full variable domain, in which reference TRBV7-8 and TRBJ2-1 provide the parts outside the CDR3, is GAGVSQSPRYKVAKRGQDVALRCDPISGHVSLFWYQQALGQGPEFLTYFQNEAQLDKSGLPSDRFFAERPEGSVSTLKIQRTQQEDSAVYLCASSLEGSSYNEQFFGPGTRLTVL.

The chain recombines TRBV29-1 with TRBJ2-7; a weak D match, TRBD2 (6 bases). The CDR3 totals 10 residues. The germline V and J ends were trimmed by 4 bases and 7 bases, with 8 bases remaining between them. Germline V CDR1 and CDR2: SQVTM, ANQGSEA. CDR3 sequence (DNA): TGCAGCGTTGGTGGGAGGGAGCAGTACTTC. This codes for CSVGGREQYF.

CDR3 coding DNA: TGTGCCAGCAGCCCGCCCCGGGGTTCGGCCAGTAACTACAATGAGCAGTTCTTC. This codes for CASSPPRGSASNYNEQFF. The chain uses TRBV7-9 and TRBJ2-1, with a tentative D call TRBD2 (5 bases). The CDR3 spans 18 residues. CDR1 is SEHNR and CDR2 is FQNEAQ in the germline V gene (reference sequence). V was pared by 5 bases and J by 3 bases, with 23 bases between.

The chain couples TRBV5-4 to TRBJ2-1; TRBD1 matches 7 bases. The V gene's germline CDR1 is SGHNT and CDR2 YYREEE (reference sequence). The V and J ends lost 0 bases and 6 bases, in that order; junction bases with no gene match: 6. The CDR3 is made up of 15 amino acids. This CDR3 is CASSLEGGRGNEQFF. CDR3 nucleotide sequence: TGTGCCAGCAGCTTGGAAGGGGGCAGGGGCAATGAGCAGTTCTTC.

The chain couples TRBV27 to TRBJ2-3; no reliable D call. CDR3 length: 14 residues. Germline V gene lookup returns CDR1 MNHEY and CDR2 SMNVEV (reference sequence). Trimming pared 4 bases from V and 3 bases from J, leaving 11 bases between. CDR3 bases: TGTGCCAGCAGTTGGGCCTCCTGGACAGATACGCAGTATTTT. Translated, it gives CASSWASWTDTQYF.

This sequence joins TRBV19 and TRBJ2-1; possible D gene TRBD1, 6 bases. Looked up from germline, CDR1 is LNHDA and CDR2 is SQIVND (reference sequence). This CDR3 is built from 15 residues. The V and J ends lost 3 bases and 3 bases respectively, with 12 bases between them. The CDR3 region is CASSIEGGHYNEQFF. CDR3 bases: TGTGCCAGTAGTATCGAAGGGGGTCACTACAATGAGCAGTTCTTC.

The DNA for the CDR3 is TGTGCCAGCAGTCTGACCGGGACAGGTAACAATGAGCAGTTCTTC. This encodes CASSLTGTGNNEQFF. This chain uses TRBV28 with TRBJ2-1; 8 nucleotides agree with TRBD1. The CDR3 contains 15 residues. From germline, CDR1 is MDHEN and CDR2 SYDVKM. V was clipped by 5 bases and J by 5 bases; unmatched bases: 8.

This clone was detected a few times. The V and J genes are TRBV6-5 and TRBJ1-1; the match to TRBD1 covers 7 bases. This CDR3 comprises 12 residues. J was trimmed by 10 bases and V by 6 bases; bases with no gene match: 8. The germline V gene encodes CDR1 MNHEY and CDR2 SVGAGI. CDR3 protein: CASSPGTDGAFF. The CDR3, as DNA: TGTGCCAGCAGCCCAGGGACAGACGGAGCTTTCTTT.

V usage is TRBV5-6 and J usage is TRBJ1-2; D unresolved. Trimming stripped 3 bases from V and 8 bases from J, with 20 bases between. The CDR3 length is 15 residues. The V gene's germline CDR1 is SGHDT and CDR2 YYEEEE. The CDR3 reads CASSSDSRAVWGYTF. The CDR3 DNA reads TGTGCCAGCAGCTCAGATTCGCGGGCAGTTTGGGGCTACACCTTC.

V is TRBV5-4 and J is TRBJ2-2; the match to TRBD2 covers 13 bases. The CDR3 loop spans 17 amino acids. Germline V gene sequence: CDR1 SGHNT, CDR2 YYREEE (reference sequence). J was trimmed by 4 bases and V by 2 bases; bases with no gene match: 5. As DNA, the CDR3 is TGTGCCAGCAGCTTCGGACTAGCGGGAGAGAGCACCGGGGAGCTGTTTTTT. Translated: CASSFGLAGESTGELFF.

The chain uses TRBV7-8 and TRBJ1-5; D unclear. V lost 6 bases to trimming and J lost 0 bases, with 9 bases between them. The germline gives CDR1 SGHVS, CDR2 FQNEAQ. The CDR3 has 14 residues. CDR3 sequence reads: CASSLRDSNQPQHF. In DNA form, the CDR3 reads TGTGCCAGCAGTCTTCGCGATAGCAATCAGCCCCAGCATTTT.

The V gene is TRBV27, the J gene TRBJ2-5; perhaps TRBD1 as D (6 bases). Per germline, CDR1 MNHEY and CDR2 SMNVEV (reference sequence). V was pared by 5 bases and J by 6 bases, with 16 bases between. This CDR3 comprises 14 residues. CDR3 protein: CASSQDRILKTQYF. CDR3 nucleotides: TGTGCCAGCAGTCAAGACAGGATTCTAAAGACCCAGTACTTC.

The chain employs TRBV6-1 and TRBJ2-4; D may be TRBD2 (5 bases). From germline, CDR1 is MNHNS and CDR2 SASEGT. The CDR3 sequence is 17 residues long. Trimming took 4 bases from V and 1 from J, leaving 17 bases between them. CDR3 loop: CASSAEFEGVAKNIQYF. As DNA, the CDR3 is TGTGCCAGCAGTGCAGAATTCGAGGGTGTTGCCAAAAACATTCAGTACTTC.

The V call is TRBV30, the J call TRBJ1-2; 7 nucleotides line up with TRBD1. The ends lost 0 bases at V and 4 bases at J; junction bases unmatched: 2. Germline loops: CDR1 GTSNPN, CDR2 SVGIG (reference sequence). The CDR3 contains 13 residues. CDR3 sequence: CAWSVSGGYGYTF. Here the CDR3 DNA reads TGTGCCTGGAGTGTCTCAGGGGGCTATGGCTACACCTTC.

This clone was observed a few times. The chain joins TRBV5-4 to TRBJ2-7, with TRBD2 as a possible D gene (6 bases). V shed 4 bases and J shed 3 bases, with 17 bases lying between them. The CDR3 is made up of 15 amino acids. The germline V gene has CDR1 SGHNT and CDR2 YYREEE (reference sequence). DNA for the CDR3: TGTGCCAGCAGCCCCACTATTGGGAGGCTCTACGAGCAGTACTTC. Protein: CASSPTIGRLYEQYF. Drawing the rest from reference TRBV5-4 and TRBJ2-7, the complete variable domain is ETGVTQSPTHLIKTRGQQVTLRCSSQSGHNTVSWYQQALGQGPQFIFQYYREEENGRGNFPPRFSGLQFPNYSSELNVNALELDDSALYLCASSPTIGRLYEQYFGPGTRLTVT.

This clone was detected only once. DNA of the CDR3: TGTGCCATTGGGGCCACAGAAGACACTGAAGCTTTCTTT. Translating it yields CAIGATEDTEAFF. This chain joins TRBV10-3 and TRBJ1-1; D possibly corresponds to TRBD1 (5 bases). This CDR3 is built from 13 residues. The V end was cut by 9 bases, the J end by 3 bases, with 14 bases between. The V gene's germline CDR1 is ENHRY and CDR2 SYGVKD.

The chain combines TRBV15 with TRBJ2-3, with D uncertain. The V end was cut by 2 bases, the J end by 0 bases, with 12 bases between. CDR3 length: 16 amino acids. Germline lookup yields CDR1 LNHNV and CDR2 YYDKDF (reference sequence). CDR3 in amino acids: CATSRKAVASTDTQYF. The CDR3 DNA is TGTGCCACCAGCAGAAAAGCTGTAGCTAGCACAGATACGCAGTATTTT.

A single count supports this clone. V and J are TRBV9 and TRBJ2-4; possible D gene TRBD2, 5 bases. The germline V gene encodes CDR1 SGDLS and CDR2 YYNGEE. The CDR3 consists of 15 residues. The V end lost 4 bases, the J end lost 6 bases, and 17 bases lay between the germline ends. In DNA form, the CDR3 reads TGTGCCAGCAGCCCCGAGGGCAGGTACGGAAACATTCAGTACTTC. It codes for CASSPEGRYGNIQYF.

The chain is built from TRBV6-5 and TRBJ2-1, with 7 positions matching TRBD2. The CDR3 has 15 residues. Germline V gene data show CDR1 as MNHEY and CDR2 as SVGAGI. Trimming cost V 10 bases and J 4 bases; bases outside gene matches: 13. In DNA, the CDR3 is TGTGCCACCTGGGGGGGGAGGGCAGATTACAATGAGCAGTTCTTC. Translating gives CATWGGRADYNEQFF.